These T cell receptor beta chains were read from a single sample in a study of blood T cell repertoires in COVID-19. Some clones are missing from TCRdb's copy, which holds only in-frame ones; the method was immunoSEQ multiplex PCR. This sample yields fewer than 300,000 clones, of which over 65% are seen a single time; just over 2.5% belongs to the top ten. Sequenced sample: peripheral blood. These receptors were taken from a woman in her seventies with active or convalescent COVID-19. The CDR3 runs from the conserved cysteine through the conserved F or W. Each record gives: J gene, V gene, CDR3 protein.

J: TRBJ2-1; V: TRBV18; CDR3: CASLFSRGSYNEQFF
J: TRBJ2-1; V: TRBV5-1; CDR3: CASSLGGAYNEQFF
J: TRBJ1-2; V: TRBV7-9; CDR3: CASSLAQSYGYTF
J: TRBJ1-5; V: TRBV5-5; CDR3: CASSRDTSNQPQHF
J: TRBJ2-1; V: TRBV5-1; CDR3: CASSSVTSGIYNEQFF
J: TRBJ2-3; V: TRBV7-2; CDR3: CASSLGQAGPYTDTQYF
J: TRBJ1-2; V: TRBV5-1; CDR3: CASSSVYGYTF
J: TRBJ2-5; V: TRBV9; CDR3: CASSVQASETQYF
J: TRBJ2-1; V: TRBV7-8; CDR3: CASSTSSVSSYNEQFF
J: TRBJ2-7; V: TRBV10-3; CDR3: CAIKGADRAYEQYF
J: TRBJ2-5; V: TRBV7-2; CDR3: CASSPIPQETQYF
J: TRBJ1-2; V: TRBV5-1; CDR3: CASYGQPNSYGYTF
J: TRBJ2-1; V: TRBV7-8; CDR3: CASSRVGTSANNEQFF
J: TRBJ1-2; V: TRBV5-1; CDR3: CASSFGEIGVSGYTF
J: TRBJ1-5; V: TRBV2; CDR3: CASSAIQGGNQPQHF
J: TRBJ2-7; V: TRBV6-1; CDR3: CASSEAPQGYYEQYF
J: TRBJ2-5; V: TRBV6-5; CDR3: CASSYSHGETQYF
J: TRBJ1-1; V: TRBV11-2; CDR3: CASSPPATNTEAFF
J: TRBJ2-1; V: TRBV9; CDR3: CASSKEGAHSYNEQFF
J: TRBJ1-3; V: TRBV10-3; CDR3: CAISERGRGNTIYF
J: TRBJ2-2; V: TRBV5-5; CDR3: CASSWGQRNTGELFF
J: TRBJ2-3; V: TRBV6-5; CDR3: CASSPPVITDTQYF
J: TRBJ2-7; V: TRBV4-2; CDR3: CASSHDISGSRTYEQYF